The clone carrying this T cell receptor (beta chain) was seen only once. This specimen belongs to a study of blood T cell repertoires in COVID-19. Overall study context: In each case, the material was cDNA or gDNA derived from T cells, B-cell-depleted T cells, or PBMCs.

Looked up from germline, CDR1 is MNHEY and CDR2 is SVGAGI. The V end was cut by 5 bases, the J end by 5 bases, with 15 bases between. The CDR3 extends over 14 amino acids. Researchers sorted participants into cohorts using their self-reported clinical history. In the 2 weeks before study entry, exposed participants met a COVID-19 case, which was PCR-confirmed or clinician-diagnosed. Only in-frame clones appear in the TCRdb table, and some are missing; sequencing was by immunoSEQ multiplex PCR. The sample yields 200,000 to 300,000 clones, around four fifths seen once. The specimen sequenced was PBMCs or T cells enriched from blood (not recorded which). The V gene is TRBV6-5, the J gene TRBJ1-2; TRBD1 might be the D (6 bases). The sequence derives from a woman between 40 and 50 years old who had been exposed to COVID-19. CDR3 region: CASSRTETLYGYTF. CDR3 in DNA: TGTGCCAGCAGTCGGACAGAAACCCTATATGGCTACACCTTC.